The source of this T cell receptor (beta chain) is a study of cytomegalovirus exposure and HLA in healthy donors. General study results and limits: Researchers left out some V segments, among them TRBV6-2 and TRBV6-3, as indistinguishable. Some public TCRs appeared in many individuals, while most sequences were rare. Overall, approximately 150 TCR beta chains were annotated as cytomegalovirus-associated.

To note about this clone: The antigen remains unidentified.

CDR1 MDHEN and CDR2 SYDVKM come from the germline V gene. J lost 5 bases, V lost 8 bases, and 14 bases had no gene match. This CDR3 contains 15 residues. Donors had nominal health at sampling but likely had unrecorded immune exposures. 13 Jbeta primers and 60 Vbeta primers were used for the PCR. The assay was immunoSEQ multiplex PCR, and TCRdb's table has in-frame clones only and misses some. The table has about 110,000 clones, approximately 70% seen once. The TCR was taken from a man aged 35-49 years in good health and CMV-seronegative. The chain has TRBV28 and TRBJ1-1; 7 nucleotides align to TRBD1. Sequenced material: PBMCs. The CDR3 loop is CASRGGRTGGTEAFF. The DNA for the CDR3 is TGTGCCAGCCGTGGGGGGAGGACAGGAGGGACTGAAGCTTTCTTT.